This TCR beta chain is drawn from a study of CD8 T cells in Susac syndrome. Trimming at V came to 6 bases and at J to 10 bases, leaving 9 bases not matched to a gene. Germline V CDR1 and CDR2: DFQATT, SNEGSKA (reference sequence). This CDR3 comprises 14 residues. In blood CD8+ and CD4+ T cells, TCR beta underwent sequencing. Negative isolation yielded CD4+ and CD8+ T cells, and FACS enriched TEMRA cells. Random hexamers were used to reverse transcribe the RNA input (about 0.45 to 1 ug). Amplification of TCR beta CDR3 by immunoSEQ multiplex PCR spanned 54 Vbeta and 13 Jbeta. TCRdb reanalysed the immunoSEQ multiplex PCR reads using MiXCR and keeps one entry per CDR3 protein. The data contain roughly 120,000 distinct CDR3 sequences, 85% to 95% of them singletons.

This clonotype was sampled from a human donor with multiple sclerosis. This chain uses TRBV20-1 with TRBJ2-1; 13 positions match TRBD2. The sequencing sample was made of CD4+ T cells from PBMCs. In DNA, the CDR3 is TGCAGTGCCAGACTAGCGGGGGGCCCCTGGGAGCAGTTCTTC. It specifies CSARLAGGPWEQFF.